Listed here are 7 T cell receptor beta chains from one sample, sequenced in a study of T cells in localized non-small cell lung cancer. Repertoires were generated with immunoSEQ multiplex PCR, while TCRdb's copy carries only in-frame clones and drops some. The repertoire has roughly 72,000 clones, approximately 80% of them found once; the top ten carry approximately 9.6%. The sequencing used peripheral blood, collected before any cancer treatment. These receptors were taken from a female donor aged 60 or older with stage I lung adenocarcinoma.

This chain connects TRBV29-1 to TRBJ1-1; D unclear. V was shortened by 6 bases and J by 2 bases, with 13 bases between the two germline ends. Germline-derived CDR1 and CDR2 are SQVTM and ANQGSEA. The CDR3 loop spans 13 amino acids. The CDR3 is CSVASRLNTEAFF. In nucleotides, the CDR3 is TGCAGCGTCGCTTCCAGGCTTAACACTGAAGCTTTCTTT. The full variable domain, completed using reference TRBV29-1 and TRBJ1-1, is SAVISQKPSRDICQRGTSLTIQCQVDSQVTMMFWYRQQPGQSLTLIATANQGSEATYESGFVIDKFPISRPNLTFSTLTVSNMSPEDSSIYLCSVASRLNTEAFFGQGTRLTVV.

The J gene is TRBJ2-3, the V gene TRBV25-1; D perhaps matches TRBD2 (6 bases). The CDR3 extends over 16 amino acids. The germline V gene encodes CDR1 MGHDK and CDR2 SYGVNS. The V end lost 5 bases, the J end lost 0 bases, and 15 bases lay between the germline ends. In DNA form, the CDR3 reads TGTGCCAGCAGTCCCATCCTGGGAGGCAGCACAGATACGCAGTATTTT. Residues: CASSPILGGSTDTQYF.

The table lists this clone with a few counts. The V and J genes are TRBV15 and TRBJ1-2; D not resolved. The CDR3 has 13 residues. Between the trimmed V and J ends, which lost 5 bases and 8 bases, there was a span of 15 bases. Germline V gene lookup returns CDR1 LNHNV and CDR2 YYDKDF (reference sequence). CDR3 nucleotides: TGTGCCACCAGCCCTCCGGGCGGAAGGGGCTACACCTTC. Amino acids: CATSPPGGRGYTF.

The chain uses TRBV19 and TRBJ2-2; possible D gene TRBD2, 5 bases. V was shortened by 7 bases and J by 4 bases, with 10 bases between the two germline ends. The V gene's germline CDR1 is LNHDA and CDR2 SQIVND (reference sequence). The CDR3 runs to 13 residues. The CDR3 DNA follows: TGTGCCAGTACCATTGGGAGCACCGGGGAGCTGTTTTTT. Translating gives CASTIGSTGELFF.

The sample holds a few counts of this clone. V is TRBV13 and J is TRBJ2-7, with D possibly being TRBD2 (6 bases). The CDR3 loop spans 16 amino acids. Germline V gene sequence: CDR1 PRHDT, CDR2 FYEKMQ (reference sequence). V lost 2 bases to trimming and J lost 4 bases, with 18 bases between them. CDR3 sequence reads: CASSLSSGVGDYEQYF. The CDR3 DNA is TGTGCCAGCAGCTTATCATCGGGAGTGGGGGATTACGAGCAGTACTTC.

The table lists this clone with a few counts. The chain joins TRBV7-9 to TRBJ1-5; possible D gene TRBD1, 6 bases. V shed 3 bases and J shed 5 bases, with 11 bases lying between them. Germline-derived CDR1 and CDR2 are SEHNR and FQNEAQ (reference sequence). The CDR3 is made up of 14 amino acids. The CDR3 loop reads CASSFQGSDQPQHF. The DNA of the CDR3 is TGTGCCAGCAGCTTCCAGGGGTCAGATCAGCCCCAGCATTTT.

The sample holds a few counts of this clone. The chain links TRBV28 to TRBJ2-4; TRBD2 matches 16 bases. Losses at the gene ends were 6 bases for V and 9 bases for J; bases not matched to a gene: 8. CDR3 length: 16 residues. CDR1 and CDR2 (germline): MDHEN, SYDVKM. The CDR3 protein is CASSTGTSGRGGIQYF. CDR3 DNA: TGTGCCAGCAGCACCGGGACTAGCGGGAGGGGAGGCATTCAGTACTTC.